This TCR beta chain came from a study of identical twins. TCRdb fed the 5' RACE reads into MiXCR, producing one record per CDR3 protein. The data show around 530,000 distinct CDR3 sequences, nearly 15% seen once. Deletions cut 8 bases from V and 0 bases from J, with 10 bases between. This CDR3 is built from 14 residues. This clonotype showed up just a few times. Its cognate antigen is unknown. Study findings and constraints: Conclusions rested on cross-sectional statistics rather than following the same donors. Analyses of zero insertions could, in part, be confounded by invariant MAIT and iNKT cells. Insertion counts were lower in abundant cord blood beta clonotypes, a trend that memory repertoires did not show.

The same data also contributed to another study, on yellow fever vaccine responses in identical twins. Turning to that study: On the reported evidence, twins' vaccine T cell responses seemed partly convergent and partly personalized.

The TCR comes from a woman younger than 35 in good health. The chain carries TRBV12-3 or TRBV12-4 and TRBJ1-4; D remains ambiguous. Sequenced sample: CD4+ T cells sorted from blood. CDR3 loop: CASALGATNEKLFF. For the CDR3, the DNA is TGTGCCAGCGCCCTTGGGGCAACTAATGAAAAACTGTTTTTT.